The T cell receptor (beta chain) under discussion was sequenced for a study of blood T cell repertoires in COVID-19. Study at large: The analysed material was cDNA or gDNA that came from T cells, B-cell-depleted T cells, or PBMCs.

In the authors' workflow: The authors estimated nucleated cell counts from reference gene primer amplification. Produced via immunoSEQ multiplex PCR; TCRdb's table is partial and in-frame only. The D gene and trimming were derived from the DNA, and the V and J assignments and clone size from that table. The sample holds roughly 430,000 clones; approximately 85% are singletons and the top ten take 2% to 2.5%. Those who participated ranged in age from roughly 18 to 90 years and resided in 20 to 30 US areas. Grouping used clinical history reported by participants in a survey and questionnaire. The germline V gene encodes CDR1 LNHDA and CDR2 SQIVND (reference sequence). This CDR3 is 15 amino acids long. V shed 6 bases and J shed 1 base, with 15 bases lying between them.

The receptor was derived from a woman in her thirties or forties with acute COVID-19. The specimen was PBMCs or T cells enriched from blood (not recorded which). V and J are TRBV19 and TRBJ1-1; D unresolved. The CDR3 here is CASRPRGVGNTEAFF. In DNA form, the CDR3 reads TGTGCCAGTAGACCCCGCGGGGTAGGGAACACTGAAGCTTTCTTT.